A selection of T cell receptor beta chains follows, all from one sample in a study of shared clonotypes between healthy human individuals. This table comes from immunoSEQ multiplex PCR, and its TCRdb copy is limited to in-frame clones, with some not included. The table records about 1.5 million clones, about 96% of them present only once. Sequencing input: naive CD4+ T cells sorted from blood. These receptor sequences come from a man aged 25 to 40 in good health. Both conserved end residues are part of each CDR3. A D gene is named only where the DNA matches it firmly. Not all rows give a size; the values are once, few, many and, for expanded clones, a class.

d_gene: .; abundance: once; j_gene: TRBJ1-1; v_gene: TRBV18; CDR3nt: TGTGCCAGCTCACCGGCCGCCGGGGACACTGAAGCTTTCTTT; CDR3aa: CASSPAAGDTEAFF
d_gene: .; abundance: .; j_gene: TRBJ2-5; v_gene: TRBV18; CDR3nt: TGTGCCAGCTCATCGTTGGGGTCGGGAGTGGGAGAGACCCAGTACTTC; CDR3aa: CASSSLGSGVGETQYF
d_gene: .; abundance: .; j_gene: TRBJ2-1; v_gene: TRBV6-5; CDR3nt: TGTGCCAGCAGTCCCCTCGGTAAAGGGGTCCATGAGCAGTTCTTC; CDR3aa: CASSPLGKGVHEQFF
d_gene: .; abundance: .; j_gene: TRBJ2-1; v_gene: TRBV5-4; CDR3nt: TGTGCCAGCAGCTTGGACCTGCTTTACAATGAGCAGTTCTTC; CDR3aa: CASSLDLLYNEQFF
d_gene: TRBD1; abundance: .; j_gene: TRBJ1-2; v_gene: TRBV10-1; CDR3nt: TGCGCCAGCAGTGAGTCGGTGGAGACAGGGGGGCGCCCTTACTATGGCTACACCTTC; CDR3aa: CASSESVETGGRPYYGYTF
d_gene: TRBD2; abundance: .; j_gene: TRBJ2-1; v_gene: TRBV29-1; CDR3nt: TGCAGCGTTGATGCACTAGCGGATTACAATGAGCAGTTCTTC; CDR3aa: CSVDALADYNEQFF
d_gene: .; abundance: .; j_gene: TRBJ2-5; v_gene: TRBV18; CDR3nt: TGTGCCAGCTCACCACCGTCTGCAGAGACCCAGTACTTC; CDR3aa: CASSPPSAETQYF
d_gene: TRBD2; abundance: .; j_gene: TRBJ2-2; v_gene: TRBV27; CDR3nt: TGTGCCAGCAGTTTTGAGCGGGGGTTCGCGAACACCGGGGAGCTGTTTTTT; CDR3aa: CASSFERGFANTGELFF
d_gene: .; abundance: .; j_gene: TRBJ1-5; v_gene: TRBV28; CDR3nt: TGTGCCAGCAGTCGAACAGGGATCCTCAATCAGCCCCAGCATTTT; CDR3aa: CASSRTGILNQPQHF
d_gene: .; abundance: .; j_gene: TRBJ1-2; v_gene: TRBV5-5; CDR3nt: TGTGCCAGCAGCCCAGACCCCCATGGCTACACCTTC; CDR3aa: CASSPDPHGYTF
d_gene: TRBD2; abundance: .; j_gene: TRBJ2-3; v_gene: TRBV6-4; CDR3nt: TGTGCCAGCAGCCACGGGAGGGCCAGAGATACGCAGTATTTT; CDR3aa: CASSHGRARDTQYF
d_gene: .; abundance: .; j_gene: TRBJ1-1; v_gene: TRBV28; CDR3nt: TGTGCCAGCAGTCCCCAGAGGGGGAACACTGAAGCTTTCTTT; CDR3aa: CASSPQRGNTEAFF
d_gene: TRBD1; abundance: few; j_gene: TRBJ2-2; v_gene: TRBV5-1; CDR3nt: TGCGCCAGCAGCTTGGGGACAGGGCACACCGGGGAGCTGTTTTTT; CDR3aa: CASSLGTGHTGELFF
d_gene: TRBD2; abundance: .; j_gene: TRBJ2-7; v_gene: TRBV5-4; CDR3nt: TGTGCCAGCAGCCAGCGGGAGAGCTCCTACGAGCAGTACTTC; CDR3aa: CASSQRESSYEQYF
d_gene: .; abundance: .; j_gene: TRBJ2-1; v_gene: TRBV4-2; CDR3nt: TGTGCCAGCAGCCAAGAACCGGGGAGTAGCTCCTACAATGAGCAGTTCTTC; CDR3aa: CASSQEPGSSSYNEQFF
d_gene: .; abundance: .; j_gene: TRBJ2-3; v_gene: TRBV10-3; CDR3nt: TGTGCCATCAAGCCGGGACTGAGCGTTAGCACAGATACGCAGTATTTT; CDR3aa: CAIKPGLSVSTDTQYF
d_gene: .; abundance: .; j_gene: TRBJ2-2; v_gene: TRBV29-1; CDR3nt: TGCAGCGTTGAAGATCGGCCGAGCCCCCCCCGTCTCGGGCGGGGTCGAAGTCCCGGGGAGCTGTTTTTT; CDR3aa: CSVEDRPSPPRLGRGRSPGELFF
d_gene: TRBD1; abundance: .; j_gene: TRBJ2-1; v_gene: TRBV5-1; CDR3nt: TGCGCCAGCAGCTTCCCGGCCGGGACAGGGAACAATGAGCAGTTCTTC; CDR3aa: CASSFPAGTGNNEQFF
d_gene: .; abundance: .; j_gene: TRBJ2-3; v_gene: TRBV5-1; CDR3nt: TGCGCCAGCAGCTTGAAGGGGGGCTACTATAACACAGATACGCAGTATTTT; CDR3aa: CASSLKGGYYNTDTQYF
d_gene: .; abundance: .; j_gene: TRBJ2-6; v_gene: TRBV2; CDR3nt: TGTGCCAGCAGTGAACGGGATTTTGGGGCCAACGTCCTGACTTTC; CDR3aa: CASSERDFGANVLTF
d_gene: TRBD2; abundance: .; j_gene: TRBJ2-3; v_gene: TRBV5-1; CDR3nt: TGCGCCAGCAGCCGCCCTAGCGGGAGTAAGGGGGATACGCAGTATTTT; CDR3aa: CASSRPSGSKGDTQYF
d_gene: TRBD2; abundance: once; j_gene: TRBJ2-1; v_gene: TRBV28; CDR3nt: TGTGCCAGCAGCTCGCTAGCGGCAAGCTCCTACAATGAGCAGTTCTTC; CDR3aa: CASSSLAASSYNEQFF
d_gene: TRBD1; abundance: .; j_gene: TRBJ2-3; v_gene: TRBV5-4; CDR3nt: TGTGCCAGCAGCTGGGGACAGGGAAGGTCTAGCACAGATACGCAGTATTTT; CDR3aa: CASSWGQGRSSTDTQYF
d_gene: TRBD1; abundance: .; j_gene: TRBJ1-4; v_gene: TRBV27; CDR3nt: TGTGCCAGCAGTTTACTTACAGGGGCGGCTAATGAAAAACTGTTTTTT; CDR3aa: CASSLLTGAANEKLFF
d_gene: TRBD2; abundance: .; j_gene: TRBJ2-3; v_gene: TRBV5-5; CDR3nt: TGTGCCGGGGGACTAGCGGGGCGCACAGATACGCAGTATTTT; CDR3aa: CAGGLAGRTDTQYF
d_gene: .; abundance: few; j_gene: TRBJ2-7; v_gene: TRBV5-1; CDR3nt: TGCGCCAGCAGCTTGACCGGGGCAGCTACTTACGAGCAGTACTTC; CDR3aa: CASSLTGAATYEQYF
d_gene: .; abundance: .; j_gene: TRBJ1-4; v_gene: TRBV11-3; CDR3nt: TGTGCCAGCAGCTCACTCCGGAATTCAACTAATGAAAAACTGTTTTTT; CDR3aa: CASSSLRNSTNEKLFF
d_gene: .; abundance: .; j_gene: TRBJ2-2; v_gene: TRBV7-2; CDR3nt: TGTGCCAGCAGCTTAGGGGGCGGGTATTCCGGGGAGCTGTTTTTT; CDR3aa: CASSLGGGYSGELFF
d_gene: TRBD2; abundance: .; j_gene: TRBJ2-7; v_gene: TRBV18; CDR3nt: TGTGCCAGCTCAGCAGCGGGAGGGGCGACTAGTGAGCAGTACTTC; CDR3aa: CASSAAGGATSEQYF
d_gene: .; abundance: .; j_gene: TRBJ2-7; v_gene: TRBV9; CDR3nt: TGTGCCAGCAGCGCGCCCCGGGACGGCCTTTTGGGCGAGCAGTACTTC; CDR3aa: CASSAPRDGLLGEQYF
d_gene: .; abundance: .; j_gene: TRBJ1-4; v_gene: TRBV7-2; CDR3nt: TGTGCCAGCAGCCTAACAGGGGAAAAACTGTTTTTT; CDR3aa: CASSLTGEKLFF
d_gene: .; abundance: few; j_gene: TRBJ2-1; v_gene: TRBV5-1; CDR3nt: TGCGCCAGCAGCTCCCAGGACCAGAATGAGCAGTTCTTC; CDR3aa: CASSSQDQNEQFF
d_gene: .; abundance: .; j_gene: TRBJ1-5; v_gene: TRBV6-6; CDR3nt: TGTGCCAGCAGTCGACAGAATAGCAATCAGCCCCAGCATTTT; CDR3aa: CASSRQNSNQPQHF
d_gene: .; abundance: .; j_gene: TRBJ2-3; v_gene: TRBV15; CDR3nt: TGTGCCACCAGCAGAGGGGCAGCGCCTAGCACAGATACGCAGTATTTT; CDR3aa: CATSRGAAPSTDTQYF
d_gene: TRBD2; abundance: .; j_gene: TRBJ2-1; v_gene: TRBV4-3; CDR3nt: TGCGCCAGCAGCCCGAAATGGACTAGCGGGATATCAATGGGGAATGAGCAGTTCTTC; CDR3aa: CASSPKWTSGISMGNEQFF
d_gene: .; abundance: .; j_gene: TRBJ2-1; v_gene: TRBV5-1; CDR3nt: TGCGCCAGCAGCTTGACACACGATGAGCAGTTCTTC; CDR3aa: CASSLTHDEQFF
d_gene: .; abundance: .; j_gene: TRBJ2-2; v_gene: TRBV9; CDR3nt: TGTGCCAGCAGCGTAGAGCAGATCACCGGGGAGCTGTTTTTT; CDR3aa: CASSVEQITGELFF
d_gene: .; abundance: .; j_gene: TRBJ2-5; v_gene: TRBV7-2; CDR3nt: TGTGCCAGCAGCCCGGGCGGGGCCCCCCAAGAGACCCAGTACTTC; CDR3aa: CASSPGGAPQETQYF
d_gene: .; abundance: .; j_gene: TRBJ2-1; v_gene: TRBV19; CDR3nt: TGTGCCAGTAGTATTAGGCAGGGGAGTGGTGAGCAGTTCTTC; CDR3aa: CASSIRQGSGEQFF
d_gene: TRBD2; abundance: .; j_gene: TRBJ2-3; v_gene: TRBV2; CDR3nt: TGTGCCAGCCGGTACGCTAGCGGACCCACAGATACGCAGTATTTT; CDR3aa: CASRYASGPTDTQYF
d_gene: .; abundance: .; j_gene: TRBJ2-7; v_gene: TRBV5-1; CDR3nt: TGCGCCAGCAGCTTGTCGGGCAGCTCCTACGAGCAGTACTTC; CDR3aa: CASSLSGSSYEQYF
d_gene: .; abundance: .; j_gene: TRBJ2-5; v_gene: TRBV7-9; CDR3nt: TGTGCCAGCAGCTTAGAACCGGGACTGAACAAAGAGACCCAGTACTTC; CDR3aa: CASSLEPGLNKETQYF
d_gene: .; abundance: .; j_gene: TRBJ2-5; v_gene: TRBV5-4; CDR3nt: TGTGCCAGCAGCTTGCTCGAAGAGACCCAGTACTTC; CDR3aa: CASSLLEETQYF
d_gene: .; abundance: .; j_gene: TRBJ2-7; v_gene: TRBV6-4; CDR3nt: TGTGCCAGCAGTGGCCCTGCGCGGGGCGAGCAGTACTTC; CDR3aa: CASSGPARGEQYF
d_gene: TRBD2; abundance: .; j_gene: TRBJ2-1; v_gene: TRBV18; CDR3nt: TGTGCCAGCTCACCTCCCACCGGGACTAGCGGGATTGTACATGAGCAGTTCTTC; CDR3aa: CASSPPTGTSGIVHEQFF
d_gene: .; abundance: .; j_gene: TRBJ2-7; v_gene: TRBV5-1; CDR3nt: TGCGCCAGCAGCTTGGGCGGAGACTCCTACGAGCAGTACTTC; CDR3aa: CASSLGGDSYEQYF
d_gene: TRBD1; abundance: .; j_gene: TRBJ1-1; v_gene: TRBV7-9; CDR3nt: TGTGCCAGCAGCCGCGGACAGGGGGCCTCTGAAGCTTTCTTT; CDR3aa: CASSRGQGASEAFF
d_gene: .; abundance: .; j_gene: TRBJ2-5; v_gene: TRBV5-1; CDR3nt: TGCGCCAGCAGCACCCTGGTGGCAACAGGGCCCGGGGGAGAGACCCAGTACTTC; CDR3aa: CASSTLVATGPGGETQYF
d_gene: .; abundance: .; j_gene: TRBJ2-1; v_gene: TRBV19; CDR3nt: TGTGCCACACTGGAGAGGAAAACGGGCAATGAGCAGTTCTTC; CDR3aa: CATLERKTGNEQFF
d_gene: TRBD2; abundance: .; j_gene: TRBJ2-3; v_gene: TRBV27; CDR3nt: TGTGCCAGCAGAGGGTGGGCTAGCGGGATTAGCACAGATACGCAGTATTTT; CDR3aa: CASRGWASGISTDTQYF
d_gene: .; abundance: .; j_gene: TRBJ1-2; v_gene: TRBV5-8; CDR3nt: TGTGCCAGCAGCTTGGTATTGGGGGGCTACACCTTC; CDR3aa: CASSLVLGGYTF
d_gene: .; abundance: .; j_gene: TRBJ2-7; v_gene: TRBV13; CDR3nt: TGTGCCAGCAGCTTAGACGGAGAAAGAAAGCAGTACTTC; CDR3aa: CASSLDGERKQYF
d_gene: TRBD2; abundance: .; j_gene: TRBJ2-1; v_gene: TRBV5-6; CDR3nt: TGTGCCAGCGGCGGCCCTACCGGGAGGTTATGGGAGCAGTTCTTC; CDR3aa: CASGGPTGRLWEQFF
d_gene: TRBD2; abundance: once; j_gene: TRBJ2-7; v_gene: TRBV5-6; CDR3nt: TGTGCCAGCAGCTTGGCCCCTGTGGGCGGGAGGAGATCCTACGAGCAGTACTTC; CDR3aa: CASSLAPVGGRRSYEQYF
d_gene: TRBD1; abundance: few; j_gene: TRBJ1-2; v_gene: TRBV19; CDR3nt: TGTGCCAGTTGTGTTGCGGGACAGGGGGGTTATGGCTACACCTTC; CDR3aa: CASCVAGQGGYGYTF
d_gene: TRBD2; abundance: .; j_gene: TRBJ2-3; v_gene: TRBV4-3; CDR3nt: TGCGCCAGCAGCCGATCTCTTATAGCGGGGGGCACAGATACGCAGTATTTT; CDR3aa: CASSRSLIAGGTDTQYF
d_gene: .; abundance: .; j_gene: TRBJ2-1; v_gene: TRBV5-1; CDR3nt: TGCGCCAGCCGGCGGAGGACCTATGACGATGAGCAGTTCTTC; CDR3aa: CASRRRTYDDEQFF
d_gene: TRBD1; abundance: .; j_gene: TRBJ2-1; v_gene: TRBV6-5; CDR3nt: TGTGCCAGTGGACAGGGCGAAAGGCAGTTCTTC; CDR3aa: CASGQGERQFF
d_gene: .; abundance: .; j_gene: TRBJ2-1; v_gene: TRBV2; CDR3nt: TGTGCCAGCATCAGGGAACCTACCGATGAGCAGTTCTTC; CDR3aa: CASIREPTDEQFF